A selection of T cell receptor beta chains follows, all from one sample in a study of blood T cell repertoires in COVID-19. Measured with immunoSEQ multiplex PCR; TCRdb has only the in-frame clones, and not every one. There are about 150,000 clones in the sample; 65% to 85% occur only once, and over 6.5% lies in the top ten. The specimen sequenced was peripheral blood. The origin of the receptors is a man between 45 and 60 years old with active or convalescent COVID-19. Each CDR3 is given with its conserved first and last residue. The order of the fields is clone size, D gene, J gene, V gene, CDR3 DNA, CDR3 protein. A D gene is named only where the DNA matches it firmly. Some rows mark clone size as missing; the rest say once, few, many or name a class of expanded clone.

>-|-|TRBJ2-6|TRBV4-1
TGCGCCAGCAGCCCAACAGGATTCTCTGGGGCCAACGTCCTGACTTTC
CASSPTGFSGANVLTF
>few|TRBD2|TRBJ2-5|TRBV28
TGTGCCAGCAGTTTTTACGGGGGGCTAAGCGGGAGGGCCGGAGAGACCCAGTACTTC
CASSFYGGLSGRAGETQYF
>few|-|TRBJ1-6|TRBV3-1/TRBV3-2
TGTGCCAGCAGCCAAGGTACACCGAATTCACCCCTCCACTTT
CASSQGTPNSPLHF
>-|TRBD2|TRBJ2-1|TRBV19
TGTGCCAGTAGTAACCCCCTAGCGGGAAATTTAGATGAGCAGTTCTTC
CASSNPLAGNLDEQFF
>-|TRBD2|TRBJ2-2|TRBV13
TGTGCCAGCAGCAGGACTAGCGGGAGGGTCGAGGGGGACACCGGGGAGCTGTTTTTT
CASSRTSGRVEGDTGELFF
>-|-|TRBJ2-3|TRBV7-2
TGTGCCAGCAGCTTAGTAAGCACAGATACGCAGTATTTT
CASSLVSTDTQYF
>-|-|TRBJ2-1|TRBV27
TGTGCCAGCAGTTCTACAGGGCTCTCTGGGTTCTTC
CASSSTGLSGFF
>-|-|TRBJ2-7|TRBV5-4
TGTGCCAGCAGCCTTAGGGGGAGTGGACGCGAGCAGTACTTC
CASSLRGSGREQYF
>-|TRBD2|TRBJ2-1|TRBV19
TGTGCCAGTAGTTCCGTAGCGGGAGTAGGGACTGAGCAGTTCTTC
CASSSVAGVGTEQFF
>-|TRBD2|TRBJ2-3|TRBV5-1
TGCGCCAGCAGCTCCGGACTAGGAGGAGATACGCAGTATTTT
CASSSGLGGDTQYF